This TCR beta chain derives from a study of shared T cell receptors in the human thymus. Here immunoSEQ multiplex PCR was the method, and the copy in TCRdb shows in-frame clones only, minus some. The table records about 660,000 clones, roughly 90% of them present only once. The junction had 6 bases not matched to a gene; V was cut back by 4 bases and J by 2 bases. The CDR3 runs 15 residues. This sample was also put to use in a study of human thymus T cells. That paper adds: Resections were taken during corrective heart surgery, and the thymus tissue came from these. Unrelated individuals reportedly shared highly overlapping thymic TCR repertoires.

The chain couples TRBV23-1 to TRBJ2-7, with 9 bases lining up with TRBD2. TRBV23-1 is sorted into the ORF group, with uncertain function. The sequence derives from a boy under three years old with a congenital heart defect. Specimen: thymocytes. This CDR3 reads CASSRRRTSAYEQYF. CDR3 DNA: TGCGCCAGCAGTCGACGGAGGACTAGCGCCTACGAGCAGTACTTC.